These T cell receptor beta chains were read from a single sample in a study of cytomegalovirus exposure and HLA in healthy donors. Sequenced by immunoSEQ multiplex PCR; TCRdb stores in-frame clones only, minus some. The table has 150,000 to 200,000 clones, 77% seen once. The sample taken for sequencing was PBMCs. The receptors shown here come from a woman aged 25 to 45 in good health and CMV-seronegative. Each CDR3 is given with its conserved first and last residue. A D gene is named only where the DNA matches it firmly. Clone size, where shown, is once, few, many, or a class for clones that have expanded.

size: -
V: TRBV10-2
J: TRBJ1-5
D: -
CDR3: CASAPPSGQPQHF
DNA: TGCGCCAGCGCGCCCCCATCGGGTCAGCCCCAGCATTTT

size: -
V: TRBV11-2
J: TRBJ2-4
D: -
CDR3: CASSPSRGWTSTNIQYF
DNA: TGTGCCAGCAGCCCAAGCAGGGGATGGACATCTACTAACATTCAGTACTTC

size: once
V: TRBV2
J: TRBJ2-5
D: TRBD1
CDR3: CASSEQGAIETQYF
DNA: TGTGCCAGCAGTGAACAGGGGGCGATTGAGACCCAGTACTTC

size: -
V: TRBV27
J: TRBJ1-1
D: -
CDR3: CASSLLGAAEAFF
DNA: TGTGCCAGCAGTTTATTAGGGGCAGCTGAAGCTTTCTTT

size: -
V: TRBV27
J: TRBJ2-1
D: TRBD2
CDR3: CASRVAGGLDEQFF
DNA: TGTGCCAGCAGAGTAGCGGGGGGTCTCGATGAGCAGTTCTTC

size: -
V: TRBV6-1
J: TRBJ1-1
D: TRBD1
CDR3: CASRRDRGANTEAFF
DNA: TGTGCCAGCAGGAGGGACAGGGGGGCGAACACTGAAGCTTTCTTT

size: -
V: TRBV30
J: TRBJ2-5
D: -
CDR3: CAWQGTQETQYF
DNA: TGTGCCTGGCAGGGGACCCAAGAGACCCAGTACTTC

size: -
V: TRBV5-4
J: TRBJ1-2
D: -
CDR3: CASSLLGRSGYTF
DNA: TGTGCCAGCAGCTTGCTGGGGAGGAGCGGCTACACCTTC

size: few
V: TRBV29-1
J: TRBJ2-5
D: -
CDR3: CSISPPGFQETQYF
DNA: TGCAGCATTTCGCCTCCAGGGTTCCAAGAGACCCAGTACTTC

size: -
V: TRBV18
J: TRBJ2-7
D: TRBD1
CDR3: CASSPDRENEQYF
DNA: TGTGCCAGCTCACCAGACAGGGAGAACGAGCAGTACTTC

size: -
V: TRBV19
J: TRBJ1-6
D: TRBD1
CDR3: CASSLFEGQGVLLYNSPLHF
DNA: TGTGCCAGTAGTCTTTTCGAGGGACAGGGGGTACTTTTATATAATTCACCCCTCCACTTT

size: few
V: TRBV4-1
J: TRBJ1-1
D: -
CDR3: CASSQDLSGHWKAFF
DNA: TGCGCCAGCAGCCAAGATCTTTCGGGACACTGGAAAGCTTTCTTT

size: -
V: TRBV6-6
J: TRBJ1-2
D: -
CDR3: CASSYREGNYGYTF
DNA: TGTGCCAGCAGTTACCGGGAGGGTAACTATGGCTACACCTTC

size: -
V: TRBV5-1
J: TRBJ1-1
D: -
CDR3: CASKFQGGGTEAFF
DNA: TGCGCCAGCAAATTTCAGGGTGGAGGGACTGAAGCTTTCTTT

size: -
V: TRBV5-5
J: TRBJ1-1
D: -
CDR3: CASSLWRVNTEAFF
DNA: TGTGCCAGCAGCTTATGGAGGGTGAACACTGAAGCTTTCTTT

size: once
V: TRBV19
J: TRBJ2-1
D: -
CDR3: CASSITEGNEQFF
DNA: TGTGCCAGTAGTATAACGGAGGGGAATGAGCAGTTCTTC

size: -
V: TRBV7-9
J: TRBJ1-1
D: -
CDR3: CASSLRGTEAFF
DNA: TGTGCCAGCAGCCTCCGGGGCACTGAAGCTTTCTTT

size: -
V: TRBV6-6
J: TRBJ2-4
D: TRBD1
CDR3: CASSYLPQGEKDIQYF
DNA: TGTGCCAGCAGTTATCTCCCCCAGGGGGAGAAGGACATTCAGTACTTC

size: -
V: TRBV7-9
J: TRBJ2-7
D: -
CDR3: CASSLGGPGEQYF
DNA: TGTGCCAGCAGCTTAGGCGGGCCGGGTGAGCAGTACTTC

size: -
V: TRBV6-6
J: TRBJ1-5
D: TRBD1
CDR3: CASRVGDSLNQPQHF
DNA: TGTGCCAGCAGGGTCGGGGACAGCCTTAATCAGCCCCAGCATTTT

size: -
V: TRBV6-6
J: TRBJ2-5
D: -
CDR3: CASTKAGAGETQYF
DNA: TGTGCCAGCACTAAAGCGGGCGCGGGGGAGACCCAGTACTTC

size: -
V: TRBV5-1
J: TRBJ1-2
D: -
CDR3: CASSPPSGDGYTF
DNA: TGCGCCAGCAGCCCCCCTTCGGGGGATGGCTACACCTTC

size: -
V: TRBV6-5
J: TRBJ2-3
D: TRBD2
CDR3: CASSYTGLASTDTQYF
DNA: TGTGCCAGCAGTTACACAGGACTAGCGAGCACAGATACGCAGTATTTT

size: -
V: TRBV5-4
J: TRBJ2-7
D: TRBD2
CDR3: CASSRLAGKSGEQYF
DNA: TGTGCCAGCAGCCGACTAGCTGGAAAATCCGGCGAGCAGTACTTC

size: -
V: TRBV7-9
J: TRBJ1-4
D: TRBD1
CDR3: CSSSSLEGQGFEKLFF
DNA: TGTTCCAGCAGCTCCCTGGAGGGACAGGGGTTTGAAAAACTGTTTTTT

size: -
V: TRBV5-1
J: TRBJ1-1
D: -
CDR3: CASSLTLRGGTEAFF
DNA: TGCGCCAGCAGCTTGACCCTCAGGGGCGGCACTGAAGCTTTCTTT

size: -
V: TRBV30
J: TRBJ2-1
D: TRBD1
CDR3: CAWLGQKHNEQFF
DNA: TGTGCCTGGCTGGGACAGAAACACAATGAGCAGTTCTTC

size: -
V: TRBV7-2
J: TRBJ2-1
D: -
CDR3: CASTPPPGTISYNEQFF
DNA: TGTGCCAGCACGCCCCCACCGGGGACAATCTCCTACAATGAGCAGTTCTTC

size: -
V: TRBV5-4
J: TRBJ1-1
D: -
CDR3: CASSLAALNTEAFF
DNA: TGTGCCAGCAGCTTGGCAGCGTTGAACACTGAAGCTTTCTTT

size: -
V: TRBV6-1
J: TRBJ2-7
D: -
CDR3: CASRDGAGDRYEQYF
DNA: TGTGCCAGCAGAGATGGGGCAGGGGATCGCTACGAGCAGTACTTC

size: -
V: TRBV2
J: TRBJ2-7
D: TRBD1
CDR3: CASTPDRVLGSYEQYF
DNA: TGTGCCAGCACCCCGGACAGGGTCCTGGGGTCCTACGAGCAGTACTTC

size: -
V: TRBV10-3
J: TRBJ1-5
D: TRBD1
CDR3: CAISGQGDQPQHF
DNA: TGTGCCATCAGCGGACAGGGCGACCAGCCCCAGCATTTT

size: -
V: TRBV7-8
J: TRBJ2-7
D: -
CDR3: CASSFEDQSSYEQYF
DNA: TGTGCCAGCAGCTTCGAGGATCAGAGCTCCTACGAGCAGTACTTC

size: once
V: TRBV5-1
J: TRBJ1-1
D: TRBD1
CDR3: CASSHGQGLTEAFF
DNA: TGCGCCAGCAGTCATGGACAGGGGCTCACTGAAGCTTTCTTT